The 7 T cell receptor beta chains given below trace back to one sample, sequenced in a study of radiation and T cells in renal cell carcinoma. The time point here: blood 4 weeks post-SBRT, at nephrectomy. Treatment defined: 15 Gy SBRT to primary tumor, nephrectomy 4 weeks later. Profiled with immunoSEQ multiplex PCR; TCRdb holds only in-frame clones, not every one. The sample consists of about 150,000 clones, less than 90% of them appearing once. The source material was blood, sampled from a patient whose treatment included radiotherapy and nephrectomy. The origin of the receptors is a woman in her fifties or sixties with renal cell carcinoma.

CDR3 nucleotides: TGTGCCAGCAGACCGACAGGTCCTAATGAAAAACTGTTTTTT. As protein: CASRPTGPNEKLFF. The chain employs TRBV7-9 and TRBJ1-4, with TRBD1 as a possible D gene (6 bases). Deletions cut 6 bases from V and 3 bases from J, with 11 bases between. The CDR3 spans 14 residues. The germline V gene has CDR1 SEHNR and CDR2 FQNEAQ (reference sequence).

The chain has TRBV5-4 and TRBJ1-1; tentative D call: TRBD1 (5 bases). The V end lost 6 bases, the J end lost 7 bases, and 19 bases lay between the germline ends. CDR3 length: 14 amino acids. From germline, CDR1 is SGHNT and CDR2 YYREEE (reference sequence). This CDR3 is CASKRERDGREAFF. DNA of the CDR3: TGTGCCAGCAAACGGGAACGGGACGGACGTGAAGCTTTCTTT.

The V gene is TRBV6-1, the J gene TRBJ2-7, with 7 bases matching TRBD1. After removal of 7 bases from V and 0 bases from J, the junction contained 6 bases not matched to a gene. The CDR3 sequence is 14 residues long. Germline CDR1 MNHNS, CDR2 SASEGT. CDR3 coding DNA: TGTGCCAGCACCTTACAGGGGAGCTCCTACGAGCAGTACTTC. Protein sequence: CASTLQGSSYEQYF.

As to this clone: The junction differs from germline at one of its ends, possibly a read error. V and J are TRBV6-5 and TRBJ2-5; D unclear. The CDR3 runs 12 residues. Per the germline V gene, CDR1 is MNHEY and CDR2 is SVGAGI. This chain's CDR3 is CASSYRIEAQYF. The CDR3 DNA reads TGTGCCAGCAGTTACCGAATAGAGGCCCAGTACTTC.

The chain couples TRBV11-2 to TRBJ2-3; D uncertain. V lost 6 bases and J lost 1, with 5 bases in between. The CDR3 totals 12 residues. Germline V lookup: CDR1 SGHAT, CDR2 FQNNGV. The CDR3 DNA reads TGTGCCAGCAGGGCTGGCACAGATACGCAGTATTTT. It encodes CASRAGTDTQYF.

This clone has a single count. This chain links TRBV7-2 with TRBJ2-3; TRBD2 agrees at 10 bases. J lost 0 bases, V lost 2 bases, and 2 bases had no gene match. The CDR3 totals 16 residues. The germline gives CDR1 SGHTA, CDR2 FQGNSA. CDR3 sequence reads: CASSLIAGGSTDTQYF. CDR3 DNA sequence: TGTGCCAGCAGCTTAATAGCGGGAGGAAGCACAGATACGCAGTATTTT.

The gene calls are TRBV19 and TRBJ2-3; the D is unclear. This CDR3 region has 14 residues. Germline loops: CDR1 LNHDA, CDR2 SQIVND (reference sequence). V was shortened by 1 base and J by 0 bases, with 5 bases between the two germline ends. The CDR3 reads CASSIGVSTDTQYF. The CDR3 region has the DNA TGTGCCAGTAGTATAGGGGTTAGCACAGATACGCAGTATTTT.